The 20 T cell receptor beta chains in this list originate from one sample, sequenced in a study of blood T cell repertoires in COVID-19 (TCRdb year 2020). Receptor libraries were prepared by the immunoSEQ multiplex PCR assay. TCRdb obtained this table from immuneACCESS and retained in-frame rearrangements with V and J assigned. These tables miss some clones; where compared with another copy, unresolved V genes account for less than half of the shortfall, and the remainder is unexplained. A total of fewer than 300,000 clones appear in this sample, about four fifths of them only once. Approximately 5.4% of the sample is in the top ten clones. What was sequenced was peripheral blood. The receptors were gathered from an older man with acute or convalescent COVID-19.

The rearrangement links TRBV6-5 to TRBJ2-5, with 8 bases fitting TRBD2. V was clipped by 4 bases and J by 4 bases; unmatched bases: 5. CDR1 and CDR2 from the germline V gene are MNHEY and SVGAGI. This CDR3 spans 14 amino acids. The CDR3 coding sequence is TGTGCCAGCAGTTCCCCGGGGGGGCCAGAGACCCAGTACTTC. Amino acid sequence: CASSSPGGPETQYF.

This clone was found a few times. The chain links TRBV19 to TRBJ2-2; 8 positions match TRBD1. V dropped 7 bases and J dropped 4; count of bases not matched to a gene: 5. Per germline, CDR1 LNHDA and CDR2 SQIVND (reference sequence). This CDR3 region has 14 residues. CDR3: CASNRQGFTGELFF. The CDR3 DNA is TGTGCCAGTAATCGACAGGGGTTCACCGGGGAGCTGTTTTTT.

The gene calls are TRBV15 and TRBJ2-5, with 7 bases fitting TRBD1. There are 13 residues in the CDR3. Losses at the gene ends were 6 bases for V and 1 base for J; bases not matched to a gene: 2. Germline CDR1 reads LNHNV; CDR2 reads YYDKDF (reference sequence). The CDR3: CATRRGLQETQYF. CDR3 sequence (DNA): TGTGCCACCAGAAGGGGGCTCCAAGAGACCCAGTACTTC. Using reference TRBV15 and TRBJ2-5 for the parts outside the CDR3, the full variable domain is DAMVIQNPRYQVTQFGKPVTLSCSQTLNHNVMYWYQQKSSQAPKLLFHYYDKDFNNEADTPDNFQSRRPNTSFCFLDIRSPGLGDTAMYLCATRRGLQETQYFGPGTRLLVL.

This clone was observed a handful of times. Here the CDR3 reads CASSVDRLPLGTGELFF. CDR3 nucleotides: TGTGCCAGCAGCGTAGATCGACTCCCCCTTGGGACCGGGGAGCTGTTTTTT. The chain employs TRBV9 and TRBJ2-2; D not certain. The V gene's germline CDR1 is SGDLS and CDR2 YYNGEE. With 0 bases removed from V and 5 bases from J, the gap between germline ends came to 17 bases. The CDR3 length is 17 residues.

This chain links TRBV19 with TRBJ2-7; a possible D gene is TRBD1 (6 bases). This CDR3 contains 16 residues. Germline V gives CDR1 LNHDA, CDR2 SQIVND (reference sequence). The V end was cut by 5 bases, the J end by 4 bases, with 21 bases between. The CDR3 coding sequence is TGTGCCAGTAGTGGACCCAAGACAGGATACCATTACGAGCAGTACTTC. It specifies CASSGPKTGYHYEQYF.

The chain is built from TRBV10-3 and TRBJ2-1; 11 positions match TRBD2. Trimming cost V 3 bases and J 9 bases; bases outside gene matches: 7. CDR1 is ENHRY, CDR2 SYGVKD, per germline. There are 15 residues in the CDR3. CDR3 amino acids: CAISEALAGGGEQFF. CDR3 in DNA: TGTGCCATCAGTGAAGCGCTAGCGGGAGGAGGTGAGCAGTTCTTC.

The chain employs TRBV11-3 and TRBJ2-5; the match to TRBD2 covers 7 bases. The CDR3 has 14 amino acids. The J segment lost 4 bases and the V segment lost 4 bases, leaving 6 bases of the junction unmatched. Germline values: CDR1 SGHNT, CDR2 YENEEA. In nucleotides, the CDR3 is TGTGCCAGCAGCTGGAGCGGGGCGGGAGAGACCCAGTACTTC. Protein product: CASSWSGAGETQYF.

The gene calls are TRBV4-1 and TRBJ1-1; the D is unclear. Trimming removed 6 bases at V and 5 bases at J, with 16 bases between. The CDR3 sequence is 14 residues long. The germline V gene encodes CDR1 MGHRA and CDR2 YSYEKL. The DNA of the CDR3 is TGCGCCAGCAGGCGGGAGGCCGGCCGAACTGAAGCTTTCTTT. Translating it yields CASRREAGRTEAFF.

The CDR3: CASSRQTGGVSYEQYF. The CDR3, as DNA: TGTGCCAGCAGCCGCCAGACAGGGGGAGTCTCCTACGAGCAGTACTTC. V is TRBV7-9 and J is TRBJ2-7, with TRBD1 matching 9 bases. This CDR3 spans 16 amino acids. V lost 5 bases, J lost 0 bases, and 8 bases stayed unmatched. Germline V gene data show CDR1 as SEHNR and CDR2 as FQNEAQ (reference sequence).

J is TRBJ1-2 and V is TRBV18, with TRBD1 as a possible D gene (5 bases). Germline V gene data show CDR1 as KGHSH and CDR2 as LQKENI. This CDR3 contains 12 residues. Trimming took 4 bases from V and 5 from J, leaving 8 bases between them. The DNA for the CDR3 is TGTGCCAGCTCACGGCCAGGGTATGGCTACACCTTC. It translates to CASSRPGYGYTF.

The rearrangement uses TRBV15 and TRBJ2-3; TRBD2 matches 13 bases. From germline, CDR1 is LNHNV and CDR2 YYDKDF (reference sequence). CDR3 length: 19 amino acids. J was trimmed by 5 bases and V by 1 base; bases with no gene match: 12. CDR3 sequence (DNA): TGTGCCACCAGCAGAGGGAAGAAAACGACTAGCGGGAGGCTAGATACGCAGTATTTT. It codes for CATSRGKKTTSGRLDTQYF.

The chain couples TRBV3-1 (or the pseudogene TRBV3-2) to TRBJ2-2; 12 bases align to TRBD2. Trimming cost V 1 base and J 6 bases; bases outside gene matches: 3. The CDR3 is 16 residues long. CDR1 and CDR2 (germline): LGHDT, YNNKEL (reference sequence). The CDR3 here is CASSQAPSGRAGELFF. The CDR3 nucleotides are TGTGCCAGCAGCCAAGCCCCTAGCGGGAGGGCCGGGGAGCTGTTTTTT.

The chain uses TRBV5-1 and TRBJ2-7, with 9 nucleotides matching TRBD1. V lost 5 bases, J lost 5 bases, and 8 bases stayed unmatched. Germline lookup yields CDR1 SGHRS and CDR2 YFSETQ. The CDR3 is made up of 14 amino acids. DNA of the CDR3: TGCGCCAGCAGAACCGGGACAGGGTTCAACGAGCAGTACTTC. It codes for CASRTGTGFNEQYF.

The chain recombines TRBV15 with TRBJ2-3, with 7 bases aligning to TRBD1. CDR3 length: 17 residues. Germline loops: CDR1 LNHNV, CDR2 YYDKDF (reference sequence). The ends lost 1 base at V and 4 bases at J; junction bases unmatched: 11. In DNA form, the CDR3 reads TGTGCCACCAGCAGAGCTACCCTAGGGGGCGCCCCAGATACGCAGTATTTT. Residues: CATSRATLGGAPDTQYF.

The CDR3 protein is CASSAGTSGYNEQFF. DNA for the CDR3: TGTGCCAGCAGTGCCGGGACTAGCGGCTACAATGAGCAGTTCTTC. This chain links TRBV28 with TRBJ2-1; 11 bases agree with TRBD2. The CDR3 totals 15 residues. V was clipped by 5 bases and J by 3 bases; unmatched bases: 3. The germline V gene has CDR1 MDHEN and CDR2 SYDVKM.

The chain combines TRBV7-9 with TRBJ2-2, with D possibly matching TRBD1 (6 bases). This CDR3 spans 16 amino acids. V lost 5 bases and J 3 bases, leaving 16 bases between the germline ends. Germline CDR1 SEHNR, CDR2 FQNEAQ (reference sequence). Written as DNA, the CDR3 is TGTGCCAGCAGCCTCACTACCGGGACACACACCGGGGAGCTGTTTTTT. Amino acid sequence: CASSLTTGTHTGELFF. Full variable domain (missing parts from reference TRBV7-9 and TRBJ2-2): DTGVSQNPRHKITKRGQNVTFRCDPISEHNRLYWYRQTLGQGPEFLTYFQNEAQLEKSRLLSDRFSAERPKGSFSTLEIQRTEQGDSAMYLCASSLTTGTHTGELFFGEGSRLTVL.

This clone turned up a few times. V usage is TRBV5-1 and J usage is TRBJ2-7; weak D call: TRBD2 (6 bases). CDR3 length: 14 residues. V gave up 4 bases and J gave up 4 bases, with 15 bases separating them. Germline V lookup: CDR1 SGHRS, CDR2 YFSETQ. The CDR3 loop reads CASSGIGSMYEQYF. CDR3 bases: TGCGCCAGCAGCGGGATCGGGAGTATGTACGAGCAGTACTTC.

The CDR3 DNA is TGCGCCAGCAGCGGTCAGGTGGAGAACACTGAAGCTTTCTTT. Its protein product is CASSGQVENTEAFF. This sequence joins TRBV5-1 and TRBJ1-1; D not resolved. CDR1 and CDR2 from the germline V gene are SGHRS and YFSETQ. The CDR3 sequence is 14 residues long. V was pared by 4 bases and J by 1 base, with 11 bases between.

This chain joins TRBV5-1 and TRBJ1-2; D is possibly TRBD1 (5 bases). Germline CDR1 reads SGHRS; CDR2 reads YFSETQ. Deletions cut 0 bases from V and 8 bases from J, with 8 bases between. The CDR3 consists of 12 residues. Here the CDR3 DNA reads TGCGCCAGCAGCTTGGCAGGGTGGGGCTACACCTTC. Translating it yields CASSLAGWGYTF.

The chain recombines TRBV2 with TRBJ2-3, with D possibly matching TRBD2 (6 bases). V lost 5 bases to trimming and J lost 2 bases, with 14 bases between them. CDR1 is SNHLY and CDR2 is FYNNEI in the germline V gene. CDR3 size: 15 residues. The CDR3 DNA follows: TGTGCCAGCAGTTGGTTTAGCGGTACCACAGATACGCAGTATTTT. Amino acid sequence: CASSWFSGTTDTQYF.